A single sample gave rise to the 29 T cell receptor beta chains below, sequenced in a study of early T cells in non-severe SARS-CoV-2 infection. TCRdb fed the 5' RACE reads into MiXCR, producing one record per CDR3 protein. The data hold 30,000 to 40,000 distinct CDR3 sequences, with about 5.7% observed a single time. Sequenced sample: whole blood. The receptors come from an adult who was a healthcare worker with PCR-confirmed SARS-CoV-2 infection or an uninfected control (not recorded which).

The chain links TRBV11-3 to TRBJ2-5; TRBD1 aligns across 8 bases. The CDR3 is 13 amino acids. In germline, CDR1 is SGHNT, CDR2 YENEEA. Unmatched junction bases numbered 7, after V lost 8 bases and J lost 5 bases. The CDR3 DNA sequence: TGTGCCAGCGGACAGGGTAGTTCGGAGACCCAGTACTTC. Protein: CASGQGSSETQYF.

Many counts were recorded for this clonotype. The DNA of the CDR3 is TGTGCCAGCAGTGATCTAAATCAGCCCCAGCATTTT. This gives the protein CASSDLNQPQHF. The rearrangement links TRBV6-5 to TRBJ1-5; D not resolved. Germline CDR1 is MNHEY and CDR2 is SVGAGI. Trimming removed 5 bases from V and 4 bases from J, with 6 bases in between. The CDR3 spans 12 residues.

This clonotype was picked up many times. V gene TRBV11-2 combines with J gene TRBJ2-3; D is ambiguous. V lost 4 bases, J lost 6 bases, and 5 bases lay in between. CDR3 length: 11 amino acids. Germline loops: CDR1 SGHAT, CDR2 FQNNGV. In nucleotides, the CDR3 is TGTGCCAGCAGCTCCGTGGATACGCAGTATTTT. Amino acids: CASSSVDTQYF.

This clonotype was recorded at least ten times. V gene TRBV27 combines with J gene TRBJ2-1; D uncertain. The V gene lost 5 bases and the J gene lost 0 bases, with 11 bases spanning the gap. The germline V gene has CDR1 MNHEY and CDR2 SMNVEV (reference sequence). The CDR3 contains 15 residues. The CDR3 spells CASSLQMSSYNEQFF. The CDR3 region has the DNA TGTGCCAGCAGTCTACAGATGAGCTCCTACAATGAGCAGTTCTTC.

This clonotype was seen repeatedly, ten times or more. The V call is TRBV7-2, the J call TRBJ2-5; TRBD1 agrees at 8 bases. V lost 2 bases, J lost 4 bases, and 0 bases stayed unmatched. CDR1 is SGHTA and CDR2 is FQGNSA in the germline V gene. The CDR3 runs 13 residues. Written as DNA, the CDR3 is TGTGCCAGCAGCTTACAGGGGGCAGAGACCCAGTACTTC. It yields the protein CASSLQGAETQYF.

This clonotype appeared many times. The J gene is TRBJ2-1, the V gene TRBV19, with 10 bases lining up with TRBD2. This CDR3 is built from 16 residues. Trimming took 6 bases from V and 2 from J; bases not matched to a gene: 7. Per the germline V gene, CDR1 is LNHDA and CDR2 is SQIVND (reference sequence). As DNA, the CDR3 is TGTGCCAGTAGCTTTTCCCTAGCGGGAGCCTACAATGAGCAGTTCTTC. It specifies CASSFSLAGAYNEQFF.

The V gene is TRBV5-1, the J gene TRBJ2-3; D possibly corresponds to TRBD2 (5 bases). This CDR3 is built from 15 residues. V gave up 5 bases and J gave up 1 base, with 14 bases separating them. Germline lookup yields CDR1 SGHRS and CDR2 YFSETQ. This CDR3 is CASRVGAERTDTQYF. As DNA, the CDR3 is TGCGCCAGCAGGGTCGGAGCGGAACGCACAGATACGCAGTATTTT. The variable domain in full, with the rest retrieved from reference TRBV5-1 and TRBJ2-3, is KAGVTQTPRYLIKTRGQQVTLSCSPISGHRSVSWYQQTPGQGLQFLFEYFSETQRNKGNFPGRFSGRQFSNSRSEMNVSTLELGDSALYLCASRVGAERTDTQYFGPGTRLTVL.

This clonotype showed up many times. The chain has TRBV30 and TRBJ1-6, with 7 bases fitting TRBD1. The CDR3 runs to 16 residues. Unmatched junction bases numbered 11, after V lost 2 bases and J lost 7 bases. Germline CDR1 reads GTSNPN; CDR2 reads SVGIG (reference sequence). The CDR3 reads CAWSLTGTEMNSPLHF. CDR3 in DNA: TGTGCCTGGAGTCTTACCGGGACAGAAATGAATTCACCCCTCCACTTT.

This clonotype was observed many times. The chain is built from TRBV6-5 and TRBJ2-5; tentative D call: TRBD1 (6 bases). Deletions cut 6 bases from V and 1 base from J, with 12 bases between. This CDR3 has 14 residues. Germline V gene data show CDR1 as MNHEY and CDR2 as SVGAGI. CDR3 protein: CASSEQGFQETQYF. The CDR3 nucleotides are TGTGCCAGCAGCGAACAGGGTTTCCAAGAGACCCAGTACTTC.

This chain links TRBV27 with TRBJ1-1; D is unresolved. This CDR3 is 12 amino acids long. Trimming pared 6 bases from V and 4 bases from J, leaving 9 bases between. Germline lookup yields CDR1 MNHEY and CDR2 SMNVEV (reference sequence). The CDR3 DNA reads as TGTGCCAGCAGGGGGAGGGTCACTGAAGCTTTCTTT. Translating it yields CASRGRVTEAFF.

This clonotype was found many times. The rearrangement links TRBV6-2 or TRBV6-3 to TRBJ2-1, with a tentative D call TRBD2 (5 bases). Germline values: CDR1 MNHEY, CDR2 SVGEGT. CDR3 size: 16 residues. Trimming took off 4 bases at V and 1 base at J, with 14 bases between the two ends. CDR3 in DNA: TGTGCCAGCAGTTCTCTTGGGAGCGAGTCCTACAATGAGCAGTTCTTC. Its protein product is CASSSLGSESYNEQFF.

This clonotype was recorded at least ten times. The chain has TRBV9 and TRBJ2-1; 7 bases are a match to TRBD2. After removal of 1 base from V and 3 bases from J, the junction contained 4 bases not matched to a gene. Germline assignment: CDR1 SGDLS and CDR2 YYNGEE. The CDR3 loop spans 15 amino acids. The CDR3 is CASSVSGLDYNEQFF. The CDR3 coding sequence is TGTGCCAGCAGCGTATCTGGACTAGACTACAATGAGCAGTTCTTC.

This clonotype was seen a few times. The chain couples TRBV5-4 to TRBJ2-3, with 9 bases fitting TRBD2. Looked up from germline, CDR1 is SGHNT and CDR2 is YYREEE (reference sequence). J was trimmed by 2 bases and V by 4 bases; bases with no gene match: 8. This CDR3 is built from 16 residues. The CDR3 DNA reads TGTGCCAGCAGCCTCAAGATGGGACTAGCCACAGATACGCAGTATTTT. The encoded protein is CASSLKMGLATDTQYF. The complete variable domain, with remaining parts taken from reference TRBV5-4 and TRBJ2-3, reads ETGVTQSPTHLIKTRGQQVTLRCSSQSGHNTVSWYQQALGQGPQFIFQYYREEENGRGNFPPRFSGLQFPNYSSELNVNALELDDSALYLCASSLKMGLATDTQYFGPGTRLTVL.

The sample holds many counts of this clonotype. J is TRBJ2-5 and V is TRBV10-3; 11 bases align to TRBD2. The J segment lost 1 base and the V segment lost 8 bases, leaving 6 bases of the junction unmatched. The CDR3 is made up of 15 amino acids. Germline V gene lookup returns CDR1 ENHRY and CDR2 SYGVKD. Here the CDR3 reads CAIRSTSGVQETQYF. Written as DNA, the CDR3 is TGTGCCATCCGATCGACTAGCGGGGTCCAAGAGACCCAGTACTTC.

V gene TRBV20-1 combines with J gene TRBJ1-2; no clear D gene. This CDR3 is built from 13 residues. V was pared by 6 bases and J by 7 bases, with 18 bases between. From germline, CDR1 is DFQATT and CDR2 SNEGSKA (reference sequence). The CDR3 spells CSAYRIWASGYTF. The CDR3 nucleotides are TGCAGTGCCTACCGTATTTGGGCCTCTGGCTACACCTTC.

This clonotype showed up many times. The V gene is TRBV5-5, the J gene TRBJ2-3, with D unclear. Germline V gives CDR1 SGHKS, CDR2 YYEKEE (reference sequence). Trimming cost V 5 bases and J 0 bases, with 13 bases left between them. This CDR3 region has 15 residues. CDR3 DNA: TGTGCCAGCAGGAGTTCGGCGGAGAGCACAGATACGCAGTATTTT. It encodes CASRSSAESTDTQYF.

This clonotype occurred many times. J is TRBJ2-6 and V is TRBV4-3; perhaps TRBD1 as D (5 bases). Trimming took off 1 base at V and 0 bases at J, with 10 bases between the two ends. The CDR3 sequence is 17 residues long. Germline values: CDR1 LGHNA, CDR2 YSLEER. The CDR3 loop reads CASSQVTESSGANVLTF. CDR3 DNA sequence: TGCGCCAGCAGCCAAGTGACAGAATCCTCTGGGGCCAACGTCCTGACTTTC.

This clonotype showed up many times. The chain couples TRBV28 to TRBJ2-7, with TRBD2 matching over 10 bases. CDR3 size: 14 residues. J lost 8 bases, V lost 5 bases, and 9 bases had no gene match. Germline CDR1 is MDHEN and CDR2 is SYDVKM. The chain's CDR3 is CASSGTGTSDKQYF. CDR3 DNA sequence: TGTGCCAGCAGTGGGACCGGGACTAGCGACAAGCAGTACTTC. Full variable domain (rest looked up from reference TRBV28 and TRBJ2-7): DVKVTQSSRYLVKRTGEKVFLECVQDMDHENMFWYRQDPGLGLRLIYFSYDVKMKEKGDIPEGYSVSREKKERFSLILESASTNQTSMYLCASSGTGTSDKQYFGPGTRLTVT.

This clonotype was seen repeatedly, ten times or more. The CDR3 sequence: CSARAGLAGGRRDTQYF. CDR3 nucleotides: TGCAGTGCTAGAGCGGGACTAGCGGGAGGGAGGAGGGATACGCAGTATTTT. The chain joins TRBV20-1 to TRBJ2-3, with 16 bases aligning to TRBD2. The CDR3 sequence is 17 residues long. Germline V gene data show CDR1 as DFQATT and CDR2 as SNEGSKA (reference sequence). V trimming: 1 base; J trimming: 6 bases; junction bases outside the gene matches: 7.

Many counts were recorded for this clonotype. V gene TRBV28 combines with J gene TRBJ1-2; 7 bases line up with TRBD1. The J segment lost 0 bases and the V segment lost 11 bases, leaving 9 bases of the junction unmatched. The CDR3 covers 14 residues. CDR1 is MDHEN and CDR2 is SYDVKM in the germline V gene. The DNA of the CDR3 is TGTGCCGGCCAGCCGGGACAGACTAACTATGGCTACACCTTC. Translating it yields CAGQPGQTNYGYTF.

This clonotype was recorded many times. The CDR3 region is CSVVGVRTEAFF. CDR3 nucleotides: TGCAGCGTTGTCGGGGTACGGACTGAAGCTTTCTTT. This chain links TRBV29-1 with TRBJ1-1; D remains ambiguous. The CDR3 length is 12 residues. V dropped 4 bases and J dropped 5 bases, with 11 bases sitting between them. The germline V gene encodes CDR1 SQVTM and CDR2 ANQGSEA.

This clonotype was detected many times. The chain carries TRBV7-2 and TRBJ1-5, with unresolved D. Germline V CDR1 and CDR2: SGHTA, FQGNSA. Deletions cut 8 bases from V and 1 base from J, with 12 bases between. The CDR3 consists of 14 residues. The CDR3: CASGRLESNQPQHF. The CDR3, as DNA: TGTGCCAGCGGACGGTTGGAAAGCAATCAGCCCCAGCATTTT.

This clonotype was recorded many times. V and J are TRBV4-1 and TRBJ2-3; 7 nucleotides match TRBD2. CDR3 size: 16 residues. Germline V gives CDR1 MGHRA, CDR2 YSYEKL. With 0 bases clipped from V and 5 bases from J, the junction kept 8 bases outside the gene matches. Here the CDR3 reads CASSQDPWPSGDTQYF. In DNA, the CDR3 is TGCGCCAGCAGCCAAGATCCATGGCCTAGCGGAGATACGCAGTATTTT.

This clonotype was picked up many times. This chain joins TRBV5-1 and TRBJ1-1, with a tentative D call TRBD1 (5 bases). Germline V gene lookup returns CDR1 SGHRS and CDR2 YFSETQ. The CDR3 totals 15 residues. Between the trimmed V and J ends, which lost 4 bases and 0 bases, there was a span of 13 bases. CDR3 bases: TGCGCCAGCAGCGGGGACGCTAGCATGAACACTGAAGCTTTCTTT. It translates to CASSGDASMNTEAFF. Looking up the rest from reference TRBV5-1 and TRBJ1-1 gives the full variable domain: KAGVTQTPRYLIKTRGQQVTLSCSPISGHRSVSWYQQTPGQGLQFLFEYFSETQRNKGNFPGRFSGRQFSNSRSEMNVSTLELGDSALYLCASSGDASMNTEAFFGQGTRLTVV.

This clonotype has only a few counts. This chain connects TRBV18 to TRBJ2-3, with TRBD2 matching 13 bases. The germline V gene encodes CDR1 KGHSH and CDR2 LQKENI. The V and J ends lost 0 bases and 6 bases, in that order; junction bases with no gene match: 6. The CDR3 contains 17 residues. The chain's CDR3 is CASSPPRTSGRGDTQYF. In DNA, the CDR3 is TGTGCCAGCTCACCACCAAGGACTAGCGGGAGAGGTGATACGCAGTATTTT.

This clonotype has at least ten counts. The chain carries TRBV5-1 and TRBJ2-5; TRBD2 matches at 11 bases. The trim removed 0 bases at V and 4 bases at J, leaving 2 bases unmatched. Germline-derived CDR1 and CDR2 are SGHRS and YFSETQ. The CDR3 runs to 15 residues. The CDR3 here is CASSLVAGGRETQYF. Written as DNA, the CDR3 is TGCGCCAGCAGCTTGGTAGCGGGAGGGCGAGAGACCCAGTACTTC.

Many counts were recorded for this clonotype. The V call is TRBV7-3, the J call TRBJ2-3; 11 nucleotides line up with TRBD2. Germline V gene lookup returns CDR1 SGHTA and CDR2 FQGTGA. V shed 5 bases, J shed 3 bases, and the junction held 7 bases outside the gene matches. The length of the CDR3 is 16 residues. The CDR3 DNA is TGTGCCAGCAGCCCCGGACTAGCGGGTATAACAGATACGCAGTATTTT. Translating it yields CASSPGLAGITDTQYF. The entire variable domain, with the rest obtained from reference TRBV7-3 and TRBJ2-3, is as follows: GAGVSQTPSNKVTEKGKYVELRCDPISGHTALYWYRQSLGQGPEFLIYFQGTGAADDSGLPNDRFFAVRPEGSVSTLKIQRTERGDSAVYLCASSPGLAGITDTQYFGPGTRLTVL.

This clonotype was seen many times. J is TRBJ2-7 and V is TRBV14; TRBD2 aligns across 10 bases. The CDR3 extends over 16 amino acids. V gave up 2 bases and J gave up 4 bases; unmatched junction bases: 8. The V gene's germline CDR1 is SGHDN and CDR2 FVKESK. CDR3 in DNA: TGTGCCAGCAGCCAACCACCGGGACTAGCGCCATACGAGCAGTACTTC. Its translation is CASSQPPGLAPYEQYF.

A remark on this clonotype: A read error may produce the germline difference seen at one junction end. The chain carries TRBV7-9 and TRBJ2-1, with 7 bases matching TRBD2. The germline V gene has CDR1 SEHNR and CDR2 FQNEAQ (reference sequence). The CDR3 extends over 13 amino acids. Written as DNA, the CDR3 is TGTGCCACCAGCGGGGTACTCTACAATGAGCAGTTCTTC. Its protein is CATSGVLYNEQFF.